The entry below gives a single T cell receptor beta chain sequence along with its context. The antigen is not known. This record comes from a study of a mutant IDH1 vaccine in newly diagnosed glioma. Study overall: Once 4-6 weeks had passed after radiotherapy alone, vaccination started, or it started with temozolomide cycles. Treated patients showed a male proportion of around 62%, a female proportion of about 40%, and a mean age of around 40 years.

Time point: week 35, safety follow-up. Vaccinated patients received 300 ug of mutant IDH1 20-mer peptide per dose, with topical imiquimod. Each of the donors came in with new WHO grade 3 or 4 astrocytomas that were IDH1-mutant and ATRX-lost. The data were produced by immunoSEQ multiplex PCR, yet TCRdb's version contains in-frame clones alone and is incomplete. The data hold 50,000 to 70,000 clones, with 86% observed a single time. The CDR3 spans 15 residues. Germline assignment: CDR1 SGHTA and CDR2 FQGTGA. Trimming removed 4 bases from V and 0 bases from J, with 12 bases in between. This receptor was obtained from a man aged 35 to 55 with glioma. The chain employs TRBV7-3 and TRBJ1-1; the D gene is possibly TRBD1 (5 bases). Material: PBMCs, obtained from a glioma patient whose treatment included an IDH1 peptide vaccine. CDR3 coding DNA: TGTGCCAGCAGCTCTGACAGCCTTCTGAACACTGAAGCTTTCTTT. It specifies CASSSDSLLNTEAFF.